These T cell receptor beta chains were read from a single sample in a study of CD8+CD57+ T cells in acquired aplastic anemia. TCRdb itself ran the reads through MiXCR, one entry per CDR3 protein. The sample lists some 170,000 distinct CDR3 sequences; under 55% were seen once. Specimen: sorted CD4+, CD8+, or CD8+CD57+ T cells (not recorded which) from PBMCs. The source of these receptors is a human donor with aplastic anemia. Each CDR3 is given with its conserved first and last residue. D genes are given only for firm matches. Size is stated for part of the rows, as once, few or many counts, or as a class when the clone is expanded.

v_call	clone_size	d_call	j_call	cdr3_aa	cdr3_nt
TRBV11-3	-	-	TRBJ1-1	CASTTSLAVNTEAFF	TGTGCCAGCACTACCTCATTGGCAGTGAACACTGAAGCTTTCTTT
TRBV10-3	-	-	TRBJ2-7	CAISGGSSYEQYF	TGTGCCATCAGCGGGGGTAGCTCCTACGAGCAGTACTTC
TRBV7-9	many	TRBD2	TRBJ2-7	CASSLGGLAGGRTYEQYF	TGTGCCAGCAGCTTAGGGGGACTAGCGGGGGGCCGGACCTACGAGCAGTACTTC
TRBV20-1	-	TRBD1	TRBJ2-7	CSARALGQHYEQYF	TGCAGTGCTAGAGCCCTGGGACAGCACTACGAGCAGTACTTC
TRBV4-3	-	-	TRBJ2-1	CASSQEGADIYNEQFF	TGCGCCAGCAGCCAAGAAGGGGCGGATATCTACAATGAGCAGTTCTTC
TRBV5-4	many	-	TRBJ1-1	CASSVTANTEAFF	TGTGCCAGCAGCGTGACGGCGAACACTGAAGCTTTCTTT
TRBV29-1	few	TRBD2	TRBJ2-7	CSVEEVELAGSYEQYF	TGCAGCGTTGAAGAGGTAGAACTAGCGGGATCCTACGAGCAGTACTTC
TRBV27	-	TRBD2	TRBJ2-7	CASSGGGSLYEQYF	TGTGCCAGCAGCGGGGGAGGGTCTCTCTACGAGCAGTACTTC
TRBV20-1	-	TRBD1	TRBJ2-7	CSTTGISYEQYF	TGCAGTACGACAGGGATTTCCTACGAGCAGTACTTC
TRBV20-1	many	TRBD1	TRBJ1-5	CSAGTDRREPQHF	TGCAGTGCTGGGACAGACAGGCGTGAGCCCCAGCATTTT
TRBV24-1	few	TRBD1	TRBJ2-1	CATSDSKDRAHEQFF	TGTGCCACCAGTGATTCTAAGGACAGGGCCCATGAGCAGTTCTTC
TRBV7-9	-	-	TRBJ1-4	CASSFNEKLFF	TGTGCCAGCAGTTTCAATGAAAAACTGTTTTTT
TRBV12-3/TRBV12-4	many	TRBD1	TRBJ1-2	CASSLVLRTGGGYTF	TGTGCCAGCAGTTTAGTGCTTAGGACAGGGGGGGGCTACACCTTC
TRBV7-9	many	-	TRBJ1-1	CASSFAGNTEAFF	TGCGCCAGCAGCTTTGCCGGTAACACTGAAGCTTTCTTT
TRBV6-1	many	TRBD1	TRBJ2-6	CASSPGGAGANVLTF	TGTGCCAGCAGTCCAGGGGGCGCTGGGGCCAACGTCCTGACTTTC
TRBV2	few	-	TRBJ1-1	CASSEGRDTEAFF	TGTGCCAGCAGTGAAGGCCGGGACACTGAAGCTTTCTTT